This TCR beta chain was identified during a study of CD8+ T cells in alopecia areata (dated by TCRdb to about 2018). As for the study more broadly: The treated patients, all with moderate-to-severe alopecia areata, were enrolled in an open-label pilot trial of oral tofacitinib given at 5 to 10 mg twice daily. Tofacitinib was administered for 6 to 18 months, and 6 months of follow-up off drug were then conducted to assess delayed response and recurrence. The study used high-throughput TCRbeta sequencing to examine T cell clonal expansion in alopecia areata, in both the C3H/HeJ mouse model and human patients. Human TCRbeta sequencing covered scalp tissue and sorted CD4+ and CD8+ peripheral blood T cells from patchy and totalis/universalis alopecia areata patients and healthy controls. Biopsies were taken from tofacitinib-treated patients at baseline and again at 4 and 24 weeks into treatment, and several of those patients also had a later scalp biopsy. Scalp clonality was compared among normal scalp (n=4), patchy alopecia areata scalp (n=8), and alopecia totalis/universalis scalp (n=8). RNA came from the PAXgene miRNA kit for fixed scalp, the miRNeasy kit for PBMCs, and the RNeasy kit for mouse skin. Amplification of TCRbeta CDR3 regions was done by immunoSEQ multiplex PCR using 35 Vbeta forward primers and 13 Jbeta reverse primers. Points the paper makes about the study in general: Compared with normal scalp, lesional scalp, particularly in alopecia totalis/universalis, had higher clonality and more expanded CD8+ clones, which suggests antigenic drive. Unlike mouse skin, which is dominated by gammadelta T cells, normal human skin has resident alphabeta T cells that are also sequenced, and this complicates analysis of the scalp TCR repertoire. Shared TCR sequences between patients were less evident than in mice, which may be partly attributable to HLA diversity in the patient population.

With regard to this clone: Its antigen has not been determined. Base qualities are not recorded, but no much larger clone differs from it by a single base.

The CDR3 goes from the cysteine to the phenylalanine over 11 residues. Only the CDR3 DNA is retained, 33 bases long and in frame from the first base. For CDR1 and CDR2, the germline V gene lists SGHDN and FVKESK. The junction carries 5 bases between V and J, which are trimmed by 3 bases and 5 bases respectively. From alopecia areata patients, peripheral blood was collected along with lesional scalp punch biopsies. After PBMCs were isolated by density centrifugation and stained for CD3, CD4 and CD8, a FACSAria was used to sort CD4+ and CD8+ T cells. The library was made by the immunoSEQ multiplex PCR assay. RNA was extracted from all samples and reverse transcribed into cDNA, which served as template for TCR sequencing. First-strand cDNA was synthesized with SuperScript III using a 2:1 mix of oligo-dT and random hexamers. Amplification bias was assessed with a synthetic immune receptor repertoire, and residual bias was removed computationally. From the authors' description of their analysis: After raw reads were preprocessed to remove errors, the CDR3 was defined following IMGT conventions as running from the conserved cysteine to phenylalanine. Clonality was computed by normalizing Shannon entropy by log2 of the number of productive unique TCRs and subtracting the result from 1. Whether scalp clones were CD4 or CD8 was inferred by matching scalp TCRbeta sequences against CD4 and CD8 repertoires sorted from blood. The source is immuneACCESS, and TCRdb retained only in-frame sequences with V and J called. Part of the clones is not carried over; for the studies checked, unresolved V genes explain less than half of this, and the remainder is unexplained. V and J calls and clone size follow that table, whereas D and trimming were derived from the DNA. The sample table shows 90,000 to 100,000 clones, and approximately 42% are seen once. The leading ten clones occupy 1% to 1.5% of the sample.

The sequence was collected from a human donor with alopecia areata. The chain is assembled from TRBV14 and TRBJ2-7, with no confidently assigned D gene. Sequencing was done on a sample of CD4+ T cells sorted from blood. CDR3 protein: CASSHSNEQYF. The DNA is as follows: TGTGCCAGCAGCCATAGCAACGAGCAGTACTTC.